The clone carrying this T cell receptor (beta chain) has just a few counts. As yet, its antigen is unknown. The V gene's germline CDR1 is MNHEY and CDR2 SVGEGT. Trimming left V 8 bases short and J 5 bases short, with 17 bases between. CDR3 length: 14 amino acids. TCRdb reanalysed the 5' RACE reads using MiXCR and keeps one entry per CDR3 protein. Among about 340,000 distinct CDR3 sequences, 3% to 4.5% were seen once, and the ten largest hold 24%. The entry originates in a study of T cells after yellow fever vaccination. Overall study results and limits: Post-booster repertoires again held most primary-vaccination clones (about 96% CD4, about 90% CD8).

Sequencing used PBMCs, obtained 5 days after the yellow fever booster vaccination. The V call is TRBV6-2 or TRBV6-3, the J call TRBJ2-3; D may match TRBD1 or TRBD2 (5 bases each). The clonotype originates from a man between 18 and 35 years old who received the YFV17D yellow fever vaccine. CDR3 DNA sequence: TGTGCCAGCCTCCGGGACGCAAGGAGAGATACGCAGTATTTT. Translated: CASLRDARRDTQYF.